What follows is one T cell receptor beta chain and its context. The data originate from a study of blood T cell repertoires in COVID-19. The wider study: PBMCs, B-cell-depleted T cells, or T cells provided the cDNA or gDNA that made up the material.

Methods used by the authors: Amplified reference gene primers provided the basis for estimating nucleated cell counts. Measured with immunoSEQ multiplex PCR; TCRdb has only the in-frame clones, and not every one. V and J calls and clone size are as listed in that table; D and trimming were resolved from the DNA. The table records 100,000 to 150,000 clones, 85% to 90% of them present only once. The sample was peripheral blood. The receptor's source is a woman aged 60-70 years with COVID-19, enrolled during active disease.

In DNA, the CDR3 is TGCGCCAGCAGCCTAGGACTTAATCAGCCCCAGCATTTT. Translating it yields CASSLGLNQPQHF. V gene TRBV4-3 combines with J gene TRBJ1-5, with D hard to call. The germline V gene has CDR1 LGHNA and CDR2 YSLEER. The CDR3 sequence is 13 residues long. V lost 4 bases and J lost 4, with 8 bases in between.